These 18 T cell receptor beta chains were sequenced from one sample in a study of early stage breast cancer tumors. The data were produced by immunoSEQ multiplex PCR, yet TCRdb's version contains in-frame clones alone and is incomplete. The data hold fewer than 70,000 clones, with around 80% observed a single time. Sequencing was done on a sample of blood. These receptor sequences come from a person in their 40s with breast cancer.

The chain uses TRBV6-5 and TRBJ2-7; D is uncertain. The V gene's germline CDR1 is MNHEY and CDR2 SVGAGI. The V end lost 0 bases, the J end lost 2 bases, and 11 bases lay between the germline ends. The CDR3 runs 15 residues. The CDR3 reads CASSYSTRGTYEQYF. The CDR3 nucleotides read TGTGCCAGCAGTTACTCGACCCGAGGTACCTACGAGCAGTACTTC.

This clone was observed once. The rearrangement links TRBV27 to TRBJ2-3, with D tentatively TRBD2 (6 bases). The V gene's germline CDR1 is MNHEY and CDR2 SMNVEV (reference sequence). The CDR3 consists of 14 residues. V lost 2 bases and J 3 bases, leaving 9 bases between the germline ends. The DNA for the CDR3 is TGTGCCAGCAGTTTACGGCTAGCGACAGATACGCAGTATTTT. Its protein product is CASSLRLATDTQYF.

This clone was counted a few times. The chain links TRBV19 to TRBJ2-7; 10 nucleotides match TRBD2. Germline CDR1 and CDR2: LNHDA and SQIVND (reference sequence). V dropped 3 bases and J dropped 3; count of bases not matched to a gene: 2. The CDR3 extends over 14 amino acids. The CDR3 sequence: CASSITSGIYEQYF. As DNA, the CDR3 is TGTGCCAGTAGTATTACTAGCGGGATCTACGAGCAGTACTTC.

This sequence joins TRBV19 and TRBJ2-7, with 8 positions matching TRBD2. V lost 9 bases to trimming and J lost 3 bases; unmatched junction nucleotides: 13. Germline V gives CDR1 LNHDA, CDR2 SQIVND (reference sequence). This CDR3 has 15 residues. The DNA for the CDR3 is TGTGCCAGCCGACCCGATACGGGAGGGTACTACGAGCAGTACTTC. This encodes CASRPDTGGYYEQYF.

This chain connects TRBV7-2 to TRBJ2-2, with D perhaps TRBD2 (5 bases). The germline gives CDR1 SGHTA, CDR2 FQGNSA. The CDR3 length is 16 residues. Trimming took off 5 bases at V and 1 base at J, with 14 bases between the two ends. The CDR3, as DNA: TGTGCCAGCAGCCCACGGAGTAGCGTGAACACCGGGGAGCTGTTTTTT. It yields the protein CASSPRSSVNTGELFF.

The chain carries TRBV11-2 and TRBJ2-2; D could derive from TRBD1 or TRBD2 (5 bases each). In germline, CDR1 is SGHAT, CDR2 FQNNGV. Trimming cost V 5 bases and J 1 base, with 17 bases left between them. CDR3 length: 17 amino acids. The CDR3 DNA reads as TGTGCCAGCAGCCATGATCTGGGACGCCTGAACACCGGGGAGCTGTTTTTT. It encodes CASSHDLGRLNTGELFF.

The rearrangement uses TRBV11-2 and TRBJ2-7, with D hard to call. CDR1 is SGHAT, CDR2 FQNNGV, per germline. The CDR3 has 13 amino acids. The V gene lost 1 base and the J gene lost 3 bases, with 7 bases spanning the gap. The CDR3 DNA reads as TGTGCCAGCAGCTTAGCTCCGTACTACGAGCAGTACTTC. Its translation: CASSLAPYYEQYF. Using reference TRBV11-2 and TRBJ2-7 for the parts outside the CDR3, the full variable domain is EAGVAQSPRYKIIEKRQSVAFWCNPISGHATLYWYQQILGQGPKLLIQFQNNGVVDDSQLPKDRFSAERLKGVDSTLKIQPAKLEDSAVYLCASSLAPYYEQYFGPGTRLTVT.

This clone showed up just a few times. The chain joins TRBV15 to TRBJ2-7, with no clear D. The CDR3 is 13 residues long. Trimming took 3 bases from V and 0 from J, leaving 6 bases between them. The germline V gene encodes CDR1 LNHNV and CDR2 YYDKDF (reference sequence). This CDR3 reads CATSSWSSYEQYF. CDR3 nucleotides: TGTGCCACCAGCAGTTGGAGCTCCTACGAGCAGTACTTC.

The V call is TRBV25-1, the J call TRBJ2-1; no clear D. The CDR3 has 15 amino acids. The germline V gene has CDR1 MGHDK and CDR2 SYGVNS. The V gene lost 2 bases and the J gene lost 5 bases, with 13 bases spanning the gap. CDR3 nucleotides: TGTGCCAGCAGTGAAATAAGGGTATCTAACAATGAGCAGTTCTTC. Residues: CASSEIRVSNNEQFF.

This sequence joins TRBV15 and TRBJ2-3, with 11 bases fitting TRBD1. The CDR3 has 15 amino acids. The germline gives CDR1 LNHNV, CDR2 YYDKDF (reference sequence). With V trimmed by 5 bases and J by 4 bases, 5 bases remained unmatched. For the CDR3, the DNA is TGTGCCACCAGCGGGCCGGGACAGGGGGCAGATACGCAGTATTTT. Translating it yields CATSGPGQGADTQYF.

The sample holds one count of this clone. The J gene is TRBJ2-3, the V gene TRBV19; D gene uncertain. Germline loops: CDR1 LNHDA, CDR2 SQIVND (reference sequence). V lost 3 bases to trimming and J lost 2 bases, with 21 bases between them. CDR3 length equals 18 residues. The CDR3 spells CASSIGPVAQHDTDTQYF. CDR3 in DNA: TGTGCCAGTAGTATTGGTCCCGTGGCTCAGCATGACACAGATACGCAGTATTTT.

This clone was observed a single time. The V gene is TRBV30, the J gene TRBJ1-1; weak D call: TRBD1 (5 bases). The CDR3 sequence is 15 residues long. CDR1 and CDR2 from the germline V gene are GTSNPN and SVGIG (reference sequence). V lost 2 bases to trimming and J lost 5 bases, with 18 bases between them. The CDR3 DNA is TGTGCCTGGAGTCCGACCCGTCTTAGGGGAACTGAAGCTTTCTTT. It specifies CAWSPTRLRGTEAFF.

In DNA, the CDR3 is TGTGCCAGCAGCCCGGGGACAGGGGGAGGTCAGCCCCAGCATTTT. Amino acid sequence: CASSPGTGGGQPQHF. V usage is TRBV4-2 and J usage is TRBJ1-5, with 11 bases identical to TRBD1. The CDR3 loop spans 15 amino acids. V lost 4 bases, J lost 6 bases, and 5 bases stayed unmatched. Looked up from germline, CDR1 is LGHNA and CDR2 is YNFKEQ.

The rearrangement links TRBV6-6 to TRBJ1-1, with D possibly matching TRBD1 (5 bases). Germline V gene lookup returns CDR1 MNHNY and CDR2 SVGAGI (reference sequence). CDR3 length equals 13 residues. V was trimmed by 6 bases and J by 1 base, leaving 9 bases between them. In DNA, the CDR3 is TGTGCCAGCAGGCCGGGGGGGAACACTGAAGCTTTCTTT. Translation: CASRPGGNTEAFF.

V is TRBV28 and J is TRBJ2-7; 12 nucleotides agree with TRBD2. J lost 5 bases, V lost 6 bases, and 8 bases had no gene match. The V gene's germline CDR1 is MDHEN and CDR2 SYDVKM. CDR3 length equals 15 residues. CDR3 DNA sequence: TGTGCCAGCAGCATTCAGACTAGCGGGAGAGACGAGCAGTACTTC. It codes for CASSIQTSGRDEQYF.

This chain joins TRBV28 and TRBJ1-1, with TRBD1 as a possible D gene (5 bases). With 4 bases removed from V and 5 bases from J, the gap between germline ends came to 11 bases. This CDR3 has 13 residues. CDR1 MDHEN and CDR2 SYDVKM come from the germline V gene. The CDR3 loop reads CASSSDTKTEAFF. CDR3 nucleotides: TGTGCCAGCAGTTCGGACACCAAGACTGAAGCTTTCTTT.

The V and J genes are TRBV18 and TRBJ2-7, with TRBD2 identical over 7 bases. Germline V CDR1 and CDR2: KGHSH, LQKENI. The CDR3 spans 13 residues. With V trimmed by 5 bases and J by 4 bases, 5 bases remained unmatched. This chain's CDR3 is CASSLGGSYEQYF. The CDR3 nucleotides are TGTGCCAGCTCATTAGGCGGGAGTTACGAGCAGTACTTC.

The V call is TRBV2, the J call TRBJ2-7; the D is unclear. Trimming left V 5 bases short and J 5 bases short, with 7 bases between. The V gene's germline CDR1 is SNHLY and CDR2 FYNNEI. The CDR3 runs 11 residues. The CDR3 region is CASSIFHEQYF. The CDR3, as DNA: TGTGCCAGCAGTATATTCCACGAGCAGTACTTC.